The rows below give T cell receptor beta chains drawn from one sample of a study of human T cells and chemical hapten exposure. MiXCR was run by TCRdb on the RACE reads, yielding one entry per CDR3 protein. Among just over 350,000 distinct CDR3 sequences listed, about 6% were seen once. Sequenced here: whole blood, sampled in connection with sensitization to the hapten diphenylcyclopropenone (DPC). These receptors all come from a woman in her late teens or twenties with alopecia areata. Some clones in this sample may be carry-over from other donors' samples. Both conserved end residues are part of each CDR3. D genes are given only for firm matches. Expanded clones are given a class, and other clones once, few, many or no size at all.

J gene	V gene	D gene	clone size	CDR3 DNA	CDR3 protein
TRBJ1-5	TRBV7-9	TRBD1	many	TGTGCCAGCAGCTTAGAAGGGGGCGCCGGTCAGCCCCAGCATTTT	CASSLEGGAGQPQHF
TRBJ1-1	TRBV3-1	NA	many	TGTGCCAGCAGCCCTCAAGTCGCGGGGGTTGAAGCTTTCTTT	CASSPQVAGVEAFF
TRBJ2-3	TRBV6-2/TRBV6-3	NA	few	TGTGCCAGCATAGGAAGGGCAGATAGGGGGGCAGATACGCAGTATTTT	CASIGRADRGADTQYF
TRBJ1-1	TRBV13	NA	many	TGTGCCAGCAGCTTAGGGACAAAAAACACTGAAGCTTTCTTT	CASSLGTKNTEAFF
TRBJ2-7	TRBV6-2/TRBV6-3	TRBD2	many	TGTGCCAGCATTCCCGGGACTAGGGCCGGCGAGCAGTACTTC	CASIPGTRAGEQYF
TRBJ1-5	TRBV12-5	NA	many	TGTGCTAGTGGCCCAGGAGGGGGCAATCAGCCCCAGCATTTT	CASGPGGGNQPQHF
TRBJ1-6	TRBV20-1	TRBD1	many	TGCAGTGCTAGAGGGACAGGGCATAATTCACCCCTCCACTTT	CSARGTGHNSPLHF
TRBJ2-2	TRBV4-2	NA	few	TGTGCCAGCAGCCAAGAGGGGCCGGGGAACACCGGGGAGCTGTTTTTT	CASSQEGPGNTGELFF
TRBJ1-3	TRBV18	NA	few	TGTGCCAGCTCACCCTACGACAGCTCCTCTGGAAACACCATATATTTT	CASSPYDSSSGNTIYF
TRBJ1-4	TRBV18	TRBD1	NA	TGTGCCAGCTCATTAATTGGACAGGGTGAAAAACTGTTTTTT	CASSLIGQGEKLFF
TRBJ1-5	TRBV5-6	NA	many	TGTGCCAGCAGCTTGGCCGTGCAGGAAAATCAGCCCCAGCATTTT	CASSLAVQENQPQHF
TRBJ1-2	TRBV19	NA	NA	TGTGCCAGTAGTAGTGGGTTTCCCGGCTACACCTTC	CASSSGFPGYTF
TRBJ2-7	TRBV7-9	TRBD1	NA	TGTGCCAGCAGCTTAGATCAGGGGGCGCAGGACGAGCAGTACTTC	CASSLDQGAQDEQYF
TRBJ2-5	TRBV6-1	TRBD2	few	TGTGCCAGCAGTACCCAGCGGGGGGACCAAGAGACCCAGTACTTC	CASSTQRGDQETQYF
TRBJ2-1	TRBV20-1	NA	many	TGCAGTGCTAGAGCTGACTCATACAATGAGCAGTTCTTC	CSARADSYNEQFF
TRBJ2-7	TRBV7-2	NA	many	TGTGCCAGCAGCTTGTCCGGGGACCGTGTCAACGAGCAGTACTTC	CASSLSGDRVNEQYF
TRBJ2-5	TRBV13	TRBD2	few	TGTGCCAGCAGCCTTCTCCTAGCGGTCGAGACCCAGTACTTC	CASSLLLAVETQYF
TRBJ1-4	TRBV5-1	NA	NA	TGCGCCAGCAGCTTGAGAGGAAGAGGCCCCGAATATAATGAAAAACTGTTTTTT	CASSLRGRGPEYNEKLFF
TRBJ2-2	TRBV20-1	NA	NA	TGCAGTGCTAGGGCCAGGGCCCAAACCGGGGAGCTGTTTTTT	CSARARAQTGELFF
TRBJ2-2	TRBV10-3	TRBD2	NA	TGTGCCATTCGACTAGCGGCTACGAACACCGGGGAGCTGTTTTTT	CAIRLAATNTGELFF
TRBJ2-1	TRBV6-2/TRBV6-3	NA	many	TGTGCCAGCAGTTACATTCGTGAGCAGTTCTTC	CASSYIREQFF
TRBJ2-5	TRBV10-1	TRBD1	NA	TGCGCCAGCAGTGTCGGAAGGCAGGGGGCTAGAGAGACCCAGTACTTC	CASSVGRQGARETQYF
TRBJ2-3	TRBV5-1	NA	few	TGCGCCAGCAACCCCTCTAGCACAGATACGCAGTATTTT	CASNPSSTDTQYF
TRBJ1-6	TRBV20-1	NA	many	TGCAGTGCTTTTAAATCAGTTACCTTGTCCGGCTCACCCCTCCACTTT	CSAFKSVTLSGSPLHF
TRBJ2-3	TRBV7-7	TRBD1	few	TGTGCTAGCAGTTCAAGGCCCCCAGGGGGTAGCACAGATACGCAGTATTTT	CASSSRPPGGSTDTQYF
TRBJ1-1	TRBV12-3/TRBV12-4	NA	NA	TGTGCCAGCACTTTCATAGGGGCTGAAGCTTTCTTT	CASTFIGAEAFF
TRBJ1-1	TRBV7-2	NA	many	TGTGCCAGCAGCCCCAAGAGGGAGAGGACTGAAGCTTTCTTT	CASSPKRERTEAFF
TRBJ1-4	TRBV7-2	NA	NA	TGTGCCAGCAGCCCTACAGGGTCGGGAGATGAAAAACTGTTTTTT	CASSPTGSGDEKLFF
TRBJ1-1	TRBV27	NA	NA	TGTGCCAGCAGTTTATGGGGACGGGCAAACACTGAAGCTTTCTTT	CASSLWGRANTEAFF
TRBJ2-7	TRBV28	NA	few	TGTGCCAGCAGTTCGGCCGACTACGAGCAGTACTTC	CASSSADYEQYF
TRBJ2-3	TRBV11-1	NA	many	TGTGCCAGCAGCTTCGGCGGGGGCCCCACAGATACGCAGTATTTT	CASSFGGGPTDTQYF
TRBJ2-2	TRBV7-3	TRBD2	NA	TGTGCCAGCAGCTTAAGCGGGGGGCCGACCACCGGGGAGCTGTTTTTT	CASSLSGGPTTGELFF
TRBJ2-4	TRBV7-2	NA	many	TGTGCCAGCAGCTTACAACAGTCTGGCAAAAACATTCAGTACTTC	CASSLQQSGKNIQYF
TRBJ1-6	TRBV20-1	TRBD1	few	TGCAGTGCCCTGGGGGACACCAGGGGGAATAATTCACCCCTCCACTTT	CSALGDTRGNNSPLHF
TRBJ2-3	TRBV10-3	NA	few	TGTGCCATCAGTGAGACCCAAAGACGAATATCGCAGTATTTT	CAISETQRRISQYF
TRBJ1-2	TRBV29-1	NA	many	TGCAGCGCCCTAAACATCCAAGGCTACACCTTC	CSALNIQGYTF
TRBJ2-2	TRBV6-5	NA	NA	TGTGCCAGCACTTTGAAACAGGGTGGAAACACCGGGGAGCTGTTTTTT	CASTLKQGGNTGELFF
TRBJ2-2	TRBV12-3/TRBV12-4	NA	NA	TGTGCCAGCAGTTTATTCGGCCCCGGGGAGCTGTTTTTT	CASSLFGPGELFF
TRBJ1-5	TRBV6-2/TRBV6-3	NA	NA	TGTGCCAGCAGTTTTACCCCTACAGGGAGACGGAGCAATCAGCCCCAGCATTTT	CASSFTPTGRRSNQPQHF
TRBJ1-5	TRBV7-2	NA	few	TGTGCCAGCAGCTTAAGTTCTTACCAGCCCCAGCATTTT	CASSLSSYQPQHF
TRBJ1-1	TRBV6-2/TRBV6-3	TRBD1	few	TGTGCCAGCAGTAAGCCACGACAGGGGAGGGCCACTGAAGCTTTCTTT	CASSKPRQGRATEAFF